This TCR beta chain was documented in a study of Ad26.COV2.S vaccination and SARS-CoV-2 variants. Stated treatment: around 19 received Ad26.COV2.S at low or high dose, single or two shots; roughly five received placebo; per-sample allocation not given. Sampling occurred on day 63 after the first vaccine or placebo injection. Cohort 1b enrolled adults aged 18-55 years in Boston. Sequencing was performed with immunoSEQ multiplex PCR; in TCRdb, only in-frame clones are kept and a portion is missing. The sample holds hundreds of thousands of clones, roughly nine tenths seen once. The V end was cut by 2 bases, the J end by 4 bases, with 9 bases between. The CDR3 has 13 residues. CDR1 and CDR2 (germline): SGHNT, YYREEE (reference sequence).

The genes are TRBV5-4 and TRBJ1-2; a possible D gene is TRBD1 (5 bases). Sequenced here: peripheral blood, sampled in a trial of Ad26.COV2.S vaccine versus placebo. The receptor's source is a person between 18 and 59 years old who received the Ad26.COV2.S COVID-19 vaccine or a placebo. The CDR3 loop is CASSFLQGYGYTF. DNA of the CDR3: TGTGCCAGCAGCTTTCTTCAGGGCTATGGCTACACCTTC.